These T cell receptor beta chains were read from a single sample in a study of blood T cell repertoires in COVID-19. Generated by immunoSEQ multiplex PCR, the TCRdb table keeps only in-frame clones and is missing some. The table includes roughly 80,000 clones, around 80% detected once. Sample: peripheral blood. These TCRs come from a human donor in a cohort sampled during active COVID-19. The CDR3 runs from the conserved cysteine through the conserved F or W. Fields, in order: clone size, J gene, D gene, V gene, CDR3 protein, CDR3 DNA. The D gene is left open where the match is weak. The size field is filled for only some rows; it gives once, few, many or a size class.

NA	TRBJ2-3	TRBD2	TRBV5-1	CASSPVSGGRTDTQYF	TGCGCCAGCAGCCCGGTTAGCGGGGGACGCACAGATACGCAGTATTTT
NA	TRBJ1-2	NA	TRBV7-9	CASSVTGSSGYTF	TGTGCCAGCAGCGTTACAGGGTCGTCTGGCTACACCTTC
NA	TRBJ2-5	NA	TRBV7-9	CASSPWRGGQETQYF	TGTGCCAGCAGCCCCTGGAGGGGGGGCCAAGAGACCCAGTACTTC
NA	TRBJ2-7	NA	TRBV5-5	CASRAGQGSYEQYF	TGTGCCAGCAGGGCGGGCCAGGGGTCCTACGAGCAGTACTTC
once	TRBJ2-1	NA	TRBV18	CASSPLAGSSYNEQFF	TGTGCCAGCTCGCCGCTTGCGGGCTCCTCCTACAATGAGCAGTTCTTC
NA	TRBJ2-2	TRBD1	TRBV5-8	CASNPGQVVTGELFF	TGTGCCAGCAACCCGGGACAGGTGGTCACCGGGGAGCTGTTTTTT
few	TRBJ1-6	NA	TRBV7-9	CASSRTGYSYNSPLHF	TGTGCCAGCAGCCGGACGGGATACTCCTATAATTCACCCCTCCACTTT
NA	TRBJ1-2	NA	TRBV29-1	CSVERGSVYTF	TGCAGCGTTGAAAGGGGGTCAGTCTACACCTTC
NA	TRBJ2-3	TRBD1	TRBV5-4	CASSAPPGQDLDTQYF	TGTGCCAGCAGCGCTCCCCCGGGACAGGATTTAGATACGCAGTATTTT
NA	TRBJ1-5	NA	TRBV2	CASSVFPLGGNQPQHF	TGTGCCAGCAGTGTTTTCCCCCTCGGGGGCAATCAGCCCCAGCATTTT
once	TRBJ2-5	NA	TRBV5-5	CASSSPGGTQYF	TGTGCCAGCAGCTCTCCCGGGGGGACCCAGTACTTC
NA	TRBJ2-5	TRBD2	TRBV9	CASSVVPSGSETQYF	TGTGCCAGCAGCGTAGTTCCTAGCGGGTCGGAGACCCAGTACTTC
NA	TRBJ1-5	NA	TRBV6-2/TRBV6-3	CASRYGRATGLGSNQPQHF	TGTGCCAGCAGATACGGGCGGGCGACGGGGTTGGGTAGCAATCAGCCCCAGCATTTT
many	TRBJ2-5	TRBD2	TRBV3-1/TRBV3-2	CASSQGLAGGNTQYF	TGTGCCAGCAGCCAAGGACTAGCGGGGGGGAATACCCAGTACTTC
NA	TRBJ2-3	TRBD2	TRBV10-3	CAISALAGEADTQYF	TGTGCCATCAGTGCCCTAGCGGGGGAGGCAGATACGCAGTATTTT
NA	TRBJ1-2	TRBD1	TRBV5-5	CASSTGTDTRGYGYTF	TGTGCCAGCAGCACCGGGACAGACACAAGAGGCTATGGCTACACCTTC
NA	TRBJ2-5	TRBD2	TRBV6-5	CASSQGLAWGETQYF	TGTGCCAGCAGCCAGGGACTAGCTTGGGGAGAGACCCAGTACTTC
once	TRBJ2-1	NA	TRBV15	CATSSQRRGSYNEQFF	TGTGCCACCAGCTCACAGAGGAGGGGCTCCTACAATGAGCAGTTCTTC
NA	TRBJ1-2	NA	TRBV18	CASSPGTGRNYGYTF	TGTGCCAGCTCACCTGGAACAGGGCGTAACTATGGCTACACCTTC
once	TRBJ1-1	NA	TRBV20-1	CSAIRNTEAFF	TGCAGTGCTATCAGGAACACTGAAGCTTTCTTT
NA	TRBJ1-2	NA	TRBV15	CATSHASAGYGYTF	TGTGCCACCAGCCACGCGTCAGCGGGCTATGGCTACACCTTC
NA	TRBJ1-1	NA	TRBV6-1	CASSDEGTEDTEAFF	TGTGCCAGCAGTGATGAGGGTACGGAGGACACTGAAGCTTTCTTT
NA	TRBJ1-3	NA	TRBV5-4	CASSSGAGMSGNTIYF	TGTGCCAGCAGCTCCGGGGCGGGGATGTCTGGAAACACCATATATTTT
NA	TRBJ2-3	TRBD2	TRBV7-9	CASSRLLAGSTDTQYF	TGTGCCAGCAGCCGTTTGCTAGCGGGAAGCACAGATACGCAGTATTTT
NA	TRBJ2-6	TRBD1	TRBV6-5	CASRRGTGANVLTF	TGTGCCAGCCGCAGGGGGACTGGGGCCAACGTCCTGACTTTC
NA	TRBJ2-4	NA	TRBV7-3	CASSLGRAIAKNIQYF	TGTGCCAGCAGCTTGGGCAGGGCTATAGCCAAAAACATTCAGTACTTC
few	TRBJ2-1	TRBD2	TRBV2	CASSLLAGGRNEQFF	TGTGCCAGCAGTTTACTAGCGGGGGGGCGAAATGAGCAGTTCTTC
few	TRBJ1-1	NA	TRBV3-1/TRBV3-2	CASRRQAGSTEAFF	TGTGCCAGCAGACGACAAGCGGGATCCACTGAAGCTTTCTTT
NA	TRBJ2-5	TRBD2	TRBV18	CASSPGLAGRETQYF	TGTGCCAGCTCCCCCGGACTAGCGGGGCGGGAGACCCAGTACTTC
few	TRBJ1-4	TRBD1	TRBV5-1	CASSPRTGGIEKLFF	TGCGCCAGCAGCCCCCGGACAGGGGGGATTGAAAAACTGTTTTTT
NA	TRBJ1-6	TRBD1	TRBV7-9	CASSPPGTGTSPLHF	TGTGCCAGCAGCCCCCCCGGGACAGGGACCTCACCCCTCCACTTT
NA	TRBJ1-4	NA	TRBV24-1	CATSGVLLATNEKLFF	TGTGCCACCAGCGGCGTATTGTTAGCTACTAATGAAAAACTGTTTTTT
NA	TRBJ1-3	TRBD1	TRBV7-9	CASSQTGASGNTIYF	TGTGCCAGCAGCCAGACAGGGGCCTCTGGAAACACCATATATTTT
NA	TRBJ1-4	NA	TRBV2	CASSQQGANEKLFF	TGTGCCAGCAGCCAACAGGGAGCTAATGAAAAACTGTTTTTT
NA	TRBJ1-6	TRBD1	TRBV6-6	CASSRTGSYNSPLHF	TGTGCCAGCAGTCGGACAGGCAGCTATAATTCACCCCTCCACTTT
NA	TRBJ1-6	TRBD1	TRBV28	CASSLWTGDSPLHF	TGTGCCAGCAGTTTATGGACAGGGGATTCACCCCTCCACTTT
few	TRBJ1-5	NA	TRBV19	CASSIPGNQPQHF	TGTGCCAGTAGTATACCGGGAAATCAGCCCCAGCATTTT
NA	TRBJ2-3	TRBD1	TRBV5-1	CASSPRTGKEDTQYF	TGCGCCAGCAGCCCACGGACAGGGAAGGAAGATACGCAGTATTTT
NA	TRBJ1-2	TRBD1	TRBV5-4	CASSLVGQGASGNYGYTF	TGTGCCAGCAGCTTGGTGGGACAGGGGGCATCCGGTAACTATGGCTACACCTTC
NA	TRBJ1-1	TRBD1	TRBV6-5	CASSTDRVQAEAFF	TGTGCCAGCAGCACGGACAGGGTTCAGGCTGAAGCTTTCTTT
NA	TRBJ2-7	TRBD1	TRBV19	CASSRDSLSSYEQYF	TGTGCCAGTAGTAGGGACAGCTTGTCCTCCTACGAGCAGTACTTC